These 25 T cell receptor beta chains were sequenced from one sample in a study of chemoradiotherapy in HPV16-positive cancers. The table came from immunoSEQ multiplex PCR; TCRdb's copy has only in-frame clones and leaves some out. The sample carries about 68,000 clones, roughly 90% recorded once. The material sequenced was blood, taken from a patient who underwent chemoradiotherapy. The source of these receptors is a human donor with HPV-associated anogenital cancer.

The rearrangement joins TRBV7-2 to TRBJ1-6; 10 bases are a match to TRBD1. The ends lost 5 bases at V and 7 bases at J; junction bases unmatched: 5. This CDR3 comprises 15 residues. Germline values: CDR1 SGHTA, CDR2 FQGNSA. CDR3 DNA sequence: TGTGCCAGCAGCGCCTGGGACAGGGGAAATTCACCCCTCCACTTT. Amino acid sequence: CASSAWDRGNSPLHF.

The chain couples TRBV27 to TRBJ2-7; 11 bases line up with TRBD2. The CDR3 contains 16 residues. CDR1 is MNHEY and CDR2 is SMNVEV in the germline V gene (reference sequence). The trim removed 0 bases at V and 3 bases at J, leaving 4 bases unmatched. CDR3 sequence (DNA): TGTGCCAGCAGTTTATCGTTACTAGCGGGAGTCTACGAGCAGTACTTC. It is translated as CASSLSLLAGVYEQYF.

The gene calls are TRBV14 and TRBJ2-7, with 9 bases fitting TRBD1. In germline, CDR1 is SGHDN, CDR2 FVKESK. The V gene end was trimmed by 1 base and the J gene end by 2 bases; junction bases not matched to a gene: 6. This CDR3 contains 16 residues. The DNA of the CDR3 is TGTGCCAGCAGCCAAGTTGGAGGGACAGGGACCTACGAGCAGTACTTC. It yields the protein CASSQVGGTGTYEQYF.

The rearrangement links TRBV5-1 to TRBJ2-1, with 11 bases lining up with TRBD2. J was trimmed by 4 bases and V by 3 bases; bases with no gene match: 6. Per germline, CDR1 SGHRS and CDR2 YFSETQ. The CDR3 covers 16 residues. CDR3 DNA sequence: TGCGCCAGCAGCTGGTCTAGCGGGGGGTTTTACAATGAGCAGTTCTTC. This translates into CASSWSSGGFYNEQFF.

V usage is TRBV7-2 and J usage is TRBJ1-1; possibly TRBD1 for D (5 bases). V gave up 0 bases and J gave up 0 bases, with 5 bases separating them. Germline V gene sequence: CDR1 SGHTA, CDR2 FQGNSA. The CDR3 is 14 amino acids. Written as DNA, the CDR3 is TGTGCCAGCAGCTTAGCCAGGGTGAACACTGAAGCTTTCTTT. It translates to CASSLARVNTEAFF.

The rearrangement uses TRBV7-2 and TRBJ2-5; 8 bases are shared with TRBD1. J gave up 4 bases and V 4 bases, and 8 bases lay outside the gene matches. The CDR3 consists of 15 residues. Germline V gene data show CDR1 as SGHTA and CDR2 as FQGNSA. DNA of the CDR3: TGTGCCAGCAGCTACCGGACAGGGTCGGGAGAGACCCAGTACTTC. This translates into CASSYRTGSGETQYF.

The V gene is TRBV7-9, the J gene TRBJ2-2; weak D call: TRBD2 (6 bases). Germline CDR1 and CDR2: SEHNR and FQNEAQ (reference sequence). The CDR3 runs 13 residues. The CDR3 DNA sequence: TGTGTCTCGGAGGGATCGGTCACCGGGGAGCTGTTTTTT. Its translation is CVSEGSVTGELFF.

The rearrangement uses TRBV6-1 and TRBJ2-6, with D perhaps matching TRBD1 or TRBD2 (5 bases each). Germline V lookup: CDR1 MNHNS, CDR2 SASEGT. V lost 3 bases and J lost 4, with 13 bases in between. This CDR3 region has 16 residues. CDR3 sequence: CASSDHGGRGANVLTF. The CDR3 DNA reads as TGTGCCAGCAGTGATCATGGGGGAAGAGGGGCCAACGTCCTGACTTTC.

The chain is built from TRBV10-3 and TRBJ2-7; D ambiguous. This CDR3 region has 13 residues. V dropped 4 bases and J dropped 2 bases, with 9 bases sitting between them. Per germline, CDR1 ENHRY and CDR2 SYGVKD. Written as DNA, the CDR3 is TGTGCCATCAGTGGCCAGGCTGCCTACGAGCAGTACTTC. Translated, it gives CAISGQAAYEQYF.

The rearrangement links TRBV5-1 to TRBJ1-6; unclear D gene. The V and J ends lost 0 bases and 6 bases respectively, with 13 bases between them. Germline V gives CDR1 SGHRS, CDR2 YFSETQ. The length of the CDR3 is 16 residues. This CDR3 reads CASSLDQSSGNSPLHF. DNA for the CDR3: TGCGCCAGCAGCTTGGACCAGAGCTCGGGTAATTCACCCCTCCACTTT.

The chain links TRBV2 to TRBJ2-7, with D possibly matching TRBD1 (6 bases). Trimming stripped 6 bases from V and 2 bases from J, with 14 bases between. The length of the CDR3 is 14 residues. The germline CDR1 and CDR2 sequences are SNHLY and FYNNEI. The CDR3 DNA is TGTGCCAGCAGGACTACAACAGGGACCTACGAGCAGTACTTC. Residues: CASRTTTGTYEQYF.

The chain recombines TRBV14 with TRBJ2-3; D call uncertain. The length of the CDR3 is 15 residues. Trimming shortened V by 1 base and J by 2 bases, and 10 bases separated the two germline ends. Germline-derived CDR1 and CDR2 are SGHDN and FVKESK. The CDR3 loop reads CASSQVNHPTDTQYF. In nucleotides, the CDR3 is TGTGCCAGCAGCCAAGTAAACCACCCCACAGATACGCAGTATTTT.

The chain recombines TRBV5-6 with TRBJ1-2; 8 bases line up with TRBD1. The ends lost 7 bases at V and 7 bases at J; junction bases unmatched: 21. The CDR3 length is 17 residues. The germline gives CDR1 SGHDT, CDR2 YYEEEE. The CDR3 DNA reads TGTGCCAGCGGCCGAGGCTTGGACAGGGATAATTCGGGTGGCTACACCTTC. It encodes CASGRGLDRDNSGGYTF. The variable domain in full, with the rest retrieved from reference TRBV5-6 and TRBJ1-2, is DAGVTQSPTHLIKTRGQQVTLRCSPKSGHDTVSWYQQALGQGPQFIFQYYEEEERQRGNFPDRFSGHQFPNYSSELNVNALLLGDSALYLCASGRGLDRDNSGGYTFGSGTRLTVV.

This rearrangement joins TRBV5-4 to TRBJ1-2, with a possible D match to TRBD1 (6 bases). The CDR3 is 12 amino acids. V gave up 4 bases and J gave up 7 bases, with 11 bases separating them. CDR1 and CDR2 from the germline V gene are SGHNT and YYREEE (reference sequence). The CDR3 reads CASSTLTGGYTF. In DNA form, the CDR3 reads TGTGCCAGCAGCACGCTGACAGGTGGCTACACCTTC.

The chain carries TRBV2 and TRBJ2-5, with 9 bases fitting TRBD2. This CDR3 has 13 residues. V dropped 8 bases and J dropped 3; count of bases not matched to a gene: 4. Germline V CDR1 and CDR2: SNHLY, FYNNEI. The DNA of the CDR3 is TGTGCCAGCTGCCTAGCGGGGAAAGAGACCCAGTACTTC. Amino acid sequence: CASCLAGKETQYF.

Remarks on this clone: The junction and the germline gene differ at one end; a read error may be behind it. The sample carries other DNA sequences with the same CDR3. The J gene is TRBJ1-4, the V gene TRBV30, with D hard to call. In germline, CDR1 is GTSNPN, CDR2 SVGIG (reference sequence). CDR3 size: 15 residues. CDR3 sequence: CAWSIDFAGGEKLFF. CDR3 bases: TGTGCCTGGAGCATAGATTTCGCAGGCGGGGAAAAGCTGTTTTTT. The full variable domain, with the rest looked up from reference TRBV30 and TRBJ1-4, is SQTIHQWPATLVQPVGSPLSLECTVEGTSNPNLYWYRQAAGRGLQLLFYSVGIGQISSEVPQNLSASRPQDRQFILSSKKLLLSDSGFYLCAWSIDFAGGEKLFFGSGTQLSVL.

The CDR3 DNA follows: TGTGCCAGCAGTTACGGGAGGGGAGGAGATACGCAGTATTTT. Translated, it gives CASSYGRGGDTQYF. The chain has TRBV6-5 and TRBJ2-3, with 7 bases that match TRBD2. V dropped 2 bases and J dropped 5; count of bases not matched to a gene: 4. The V gene's germline CDR1 is MNHEY and CDR2 SVGAGI. The CDR3 sequence is 14 residues long.

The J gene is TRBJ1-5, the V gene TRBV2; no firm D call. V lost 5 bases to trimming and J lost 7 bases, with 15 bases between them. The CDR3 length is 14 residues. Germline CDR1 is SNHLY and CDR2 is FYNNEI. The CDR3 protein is CASSSTNVQQPQHF. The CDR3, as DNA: TGTGCCAGCAGTTCAACGAATGTACAGCAGCCCCAGCATTTT.

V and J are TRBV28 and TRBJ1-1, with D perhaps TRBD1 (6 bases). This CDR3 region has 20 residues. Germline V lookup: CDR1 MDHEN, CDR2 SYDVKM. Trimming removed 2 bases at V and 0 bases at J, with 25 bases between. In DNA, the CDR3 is TGTGCCAGCAGTTTAGGGGCAGGGGACTTGGGGTGGAGGATGAACACTGAAGCTTTCTTT. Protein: CASSLGAGDLGWRMNTEAFF.

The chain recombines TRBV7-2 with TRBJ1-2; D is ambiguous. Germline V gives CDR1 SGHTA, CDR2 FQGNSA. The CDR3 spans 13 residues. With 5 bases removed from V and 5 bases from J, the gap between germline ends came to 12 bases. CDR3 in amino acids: CASSRGFFYGYTF. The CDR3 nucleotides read TGTGCCAGCAGCCGGGGATTCTTTTATGGCTACACCTTC.

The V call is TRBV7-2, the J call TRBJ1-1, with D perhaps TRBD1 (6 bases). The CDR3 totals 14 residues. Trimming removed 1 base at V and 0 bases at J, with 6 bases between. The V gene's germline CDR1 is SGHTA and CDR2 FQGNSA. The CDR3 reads CASSLGQVNTEAFF. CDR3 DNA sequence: TGTGCCAGCAGCTTAGGACAGGTGAACACTGAAGCTTTCTTT.

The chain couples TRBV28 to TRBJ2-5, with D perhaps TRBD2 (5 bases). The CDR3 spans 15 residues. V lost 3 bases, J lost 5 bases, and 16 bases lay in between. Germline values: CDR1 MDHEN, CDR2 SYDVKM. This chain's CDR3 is CASSFGSTGSETQYF. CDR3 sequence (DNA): TGTGCCAGCAGTTTTGGGTCAACGGGAAGTGAGACCCAGTACTTC.

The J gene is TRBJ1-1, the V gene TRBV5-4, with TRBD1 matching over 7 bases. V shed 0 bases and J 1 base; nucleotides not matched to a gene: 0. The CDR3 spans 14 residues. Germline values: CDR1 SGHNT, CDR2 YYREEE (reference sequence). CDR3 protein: CASSLDRGNTEAFF. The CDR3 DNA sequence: TGTGCCAGCAGCTTGGACAGGGGGAACACTGAAGCTTTCTTT.

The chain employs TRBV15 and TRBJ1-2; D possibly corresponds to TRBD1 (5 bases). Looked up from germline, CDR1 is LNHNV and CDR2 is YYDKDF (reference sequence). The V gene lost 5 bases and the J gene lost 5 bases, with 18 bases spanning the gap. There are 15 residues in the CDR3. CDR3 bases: TGTGCCACCAGCCTTGGGTGGGGGAGCGAGTATGGCTACACCTTC. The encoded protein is CATSLGWGSEYGYTF.

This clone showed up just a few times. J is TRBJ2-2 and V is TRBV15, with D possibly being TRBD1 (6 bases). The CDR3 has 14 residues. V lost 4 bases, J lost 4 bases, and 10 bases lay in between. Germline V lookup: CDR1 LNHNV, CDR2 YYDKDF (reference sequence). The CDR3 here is CATSTGQSTGELFF. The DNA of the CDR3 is TGTGCCACCAGCACCGGACAGTCCACCGGGGAGCTGTTTTTT.